This T cell receptor (beta chain) was sequenced for a study of CD8 T cells in Susac syndrome. The CDR3 is 12 amino acids. Trimming removed 5 bases from V and 4 bases from J, with 11 bases in between. Germline V lookup: CDR1 DFQATT, CDR2 SNEGSKA (reference sequence). Reverse transcription of about 0.5 to 1 ug RNA used random hexamers. MiXCR, run by TCRdb on the immunoSEQ multiplex PCR reads, gives a single entry per CDR3 protein. This table has under 200,000 distinct CDR3 sequences, about 91% appearing once. This sequence originates from a human donor with Susac syndrome. This chain connects TRBV20-1 to TRBJ2-5; D perhaps matches TRBD2 (6 bases). The source material was CD4+ T cells from PBMCs. This CDR3 is CSAWGRRETQYF. As DNA, the CDR3 is TGCAGTGCTTGGGGGAGGCGAGAGACCCAGTACTTC.